This note documents a single T cell receptor (beta chain) sequence. This record comes from a study of blood T cells in healthy people across ages. The trim removed 5 bases at V and 8 bases at J, leaving 7 bases unmatched. This CDR3 has 14 amino acids. Primers used in a second PCR of about 7 to 11 cycles were a sample-barcoded 5' primer and a J-beta primer mix. A single record per CDR3 protein comes from TCRdb applying MiXCR to the 5' RACE reads. The table has fewer than 900,000 distinct CDR3 sequences, about 42% seen once. The sequenced sample was blood. The receptor comes from a woman aged 55-70 years in good health. The chain has TRBV12-3 or TRBV12-4 and TRBJ2-1; TRBD2 matches at 9 bases. CDR3 sequence: CASSSGRTIDEQFF. The CDR3 DNA is TGTGCCAGCAGTAGCGGGAGGACGATAGATGAGCAGTTCTTC.